This T cell receptor beta chain was obtained from a study of T cell responses to AZD1222 COVID-19 vaccine. Here immunoSEQ multiplex PCR was the method, and the copy in TCRdb shows in-frame clones only, minus some. The sample includes approximately 84,000 clones, about 89% of them seen just once. J gave up 7 bases and V 4 bases, and 7 bases lay outside the gene matches. In germline, CDR1 is SQVTM, CDR2 ANQGSEA. This CDR3 comprises 14 residues. The chain is built from TRBV29-1 and TRBJ1-6, with 7 bases aligning to TRBD1. The sequences come from peripheral blood, collected on day 0 of AZD1222 vaccination. This sequence was found in an adult in good health. In nucleotides, the CDR3 is TGCAGCGTTGGAGTAGGGGGCCCGAATTCACCCCTCCACTTT. This encodes CSVGVGGPNSPLHF.